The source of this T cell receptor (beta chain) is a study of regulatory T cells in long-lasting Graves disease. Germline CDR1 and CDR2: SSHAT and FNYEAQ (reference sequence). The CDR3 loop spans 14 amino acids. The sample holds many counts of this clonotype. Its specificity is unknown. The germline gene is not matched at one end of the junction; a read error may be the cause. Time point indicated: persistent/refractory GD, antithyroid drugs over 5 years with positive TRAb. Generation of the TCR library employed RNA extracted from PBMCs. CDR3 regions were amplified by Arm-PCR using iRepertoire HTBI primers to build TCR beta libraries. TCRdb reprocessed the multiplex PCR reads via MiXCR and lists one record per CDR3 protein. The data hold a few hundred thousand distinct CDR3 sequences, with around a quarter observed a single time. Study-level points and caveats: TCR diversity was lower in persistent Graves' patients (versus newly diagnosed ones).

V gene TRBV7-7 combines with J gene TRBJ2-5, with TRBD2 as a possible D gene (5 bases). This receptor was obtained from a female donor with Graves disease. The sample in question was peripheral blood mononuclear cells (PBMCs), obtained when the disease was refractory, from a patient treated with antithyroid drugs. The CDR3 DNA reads TGTGCTAGCAGCTTATCCCCGGGGAGTGAGACCCAGTACTTC. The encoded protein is CASSLSPGSETQYF.